These T cell receptor beta chains were read from a single sample in a study of siplizumab effects on memory and regulatory T cells. Sequencing used immunoSEQ multiplex PCR; TCRdb keeps in-frame clones, though not all of them. This table has about 62,000 clones, 79% appearing once. Sequenced material: memory CD4+ T cells sorted from blood. These receptors all come from a human donor in good health. CDR3s include the opening cysteine and the closing phenylalanine or tryptophan. A D gene is named only where the DNA matches it firmly. Not all rows give a size; the values are once, few, many and, for expanded clones, a class.

.	TRBV7-3	TRBD1	TRBJ1-2	TGTGCCAGCAGCTTACGACAGGGGTATGGCTACACCTTC	CASSLRQGYGYTF
once	TRBV28	.	TRBJ1-4	TGTGCCTCACTCCCCGGAGGGAACGAAAAACTGTTTTTT	CASLPGGNEKLFF
.	TRBV19	TRBD1	TRBJ2-4	TGTGCCAGTAGACGCGTCGGACAGGGAGTGGACATTCAGTACTTC	CASRRVGQGVDIQYF
.	TRBV2	TRBD1	TRBJ1-1	TGTGCCAGCAGGGCGGGACAGGGAACATCGCAGGACACTGAAGCTTTCTTT	CASRAGQGTSQDTEAFF
.	TRBV7-2	.	TRBJ1-4	TGTGCCAGCAGCGTCCCAAACAGCGATCTGTTTTTT	CASSVPNSDLFF
.	TRBV12-5	.	TRBJ1-6	TGTGCTAGTCGCCTGGGGTATTCACCCCTCCACTTT	CASRLGYSPLHF
.	TRBV9	TRBD2	TRBJ2-3	TGTGCCAGCAGCGCCCCCCCGATACTAGCGGGGGTCAGCACAGATACGCAGTATTTT	CASSAPPILAGVSTDTQYF
few	TRBV7-2	TRBD2	TRBJ2-7	TGTGCCAGCAGCCACAGTGGACTAGCGGGGAGAAGCTACGAGCAGTACTTC	CASSHSGLAGRSYEQYF
once	TRBV9	TRBD1	TRBJ1-3	TGTGCCAGCAGCTCTTCACAGGGGGAACAGAGAAAAAGAAACACCATATATTTT	CASSSSQGEQRKRNTIYF
.	TRBV5-1	.	TRBJ2-3	TGCGCCAGCAGCTTGGAGCCGGGGCGCACAGATACGCAGTATTTT	CASSLEPGRTDTQYF
.	TRBV7-9	TRBD1	TRBJ2-2	TGTGCCAGCAGCTTACCACGGATAACAGGGGGGTCCGGGGAGCTGTTTTTT	CASSLPRITGGSGELFF
.	TRBV6-6	.	TRBJ1-1	TGTGCCAGCAGACAGGGGAACACTGAAGCTTTCTTT	CASRQGNTEAFF
.	TRBV19	TRBD2	TRBJ2-1	TGTGCCAGTACCAGTAGCGGGGAGCAGTTCTTC	CASTSSGEQFF
.	TRBV5-1	.	TRBJ2-2	TGCGCCAGCAGCTTGATACCTAACACCGGGGAGCTGTTTTTT	CASSLIPNTGELFF
.	TRBV18	TRBD1	TRBJ1-1	TGTGCCAGCTCACCGGGACAGGACTCCACTGAAGCTTTCTTT	CASSPGQDSTEAFF
.	TRBV6-1	.	TRBJ2-7	TGTGCCAGCAGTTATCAGGACGAGCAGTACTTC	CASSYQDEQYF
.	TRBV28	.	TRBJ2-1	TGTGCCAGCAGTTTATCGGGGGAAAGCTCCTACAATGAGCAGTTCTTC	CASSLSGESSYNEQFF
.	TRBV7-2	.	TRBJ2-2	TGTGCCAGCAGCTTGGGGCCTTTTGAGCCCGGGGAGCTGTTTTTT	CASSLGPFEPGELFF
few	TRBV13	.	TRBJ2-1	TGTGCCAGCAGCTTATTAACGGGGAATGAGCAGTTCTTC	CASSLLTGNEQFF
.	TRBV21-1	.	TRBJ1-1	TGTGCCAGCAGCAAAGGAACAGGGAACACTGAAGCTTTCTTT	CASSKGTGNTEAFF
.	TRBV6-5	.	TRBJ2-3	TGTGCCAGCAGTTACGGAAGGGATACGCAGTATTTT	CASSYGRDTQYF
.	TRBV11-2	TRBD1	TRBJ1-2	TGTGCCAGCAGCTTAGCGGGGACAGGGGAAGGCTACACCTTC	CASSLAGTGEGYTF